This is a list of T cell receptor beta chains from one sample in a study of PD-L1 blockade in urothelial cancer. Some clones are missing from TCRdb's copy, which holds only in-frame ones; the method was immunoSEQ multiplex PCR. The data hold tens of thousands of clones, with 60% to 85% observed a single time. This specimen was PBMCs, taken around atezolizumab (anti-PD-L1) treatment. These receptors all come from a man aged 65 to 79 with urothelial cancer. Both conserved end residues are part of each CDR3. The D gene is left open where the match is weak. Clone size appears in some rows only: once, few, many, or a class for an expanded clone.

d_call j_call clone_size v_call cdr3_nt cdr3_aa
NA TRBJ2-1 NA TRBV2 TGTGCCAGCAGTGAATCTTCAGAGGCAATGGTAGGTGAGCAGTTCTTC CASSESSEAMVGEQFF
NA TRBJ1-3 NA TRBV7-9 TGTGCCAGCAGCTTAGTCGGTTTTGGAAACACCATATATTTT CASSLVGFGNTIYF
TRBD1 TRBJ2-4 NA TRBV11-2 TGTGCCAGCAGCTTAATTCGGGCAGGGGGAAACATTCAGTACTTC CASSLIRAGGNIQYF
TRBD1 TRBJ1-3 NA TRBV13 TGTGCCAGCAGCCGTTACGAGACCGGACAGGGGCGAAACACCATATATTTT CASSRYETGQGRNTIYF
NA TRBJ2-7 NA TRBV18 TGTGCCAGCTCAACGACACCCAACTACGAGCAGTACTTC CASSTTPNYEQYF
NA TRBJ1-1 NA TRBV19 TGTGCCAGTAGTATGCCCCGGAGGAACACTGAAGCTTTCTTT CASSMPRRNTEAFF
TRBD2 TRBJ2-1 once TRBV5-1 TGCGCCAGCAGCTTGGAGATAGCGGGAGCCCATGAGCAGTTCTTC CASSLEIAGAHEQFF
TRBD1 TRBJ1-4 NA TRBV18 TGTGCCAGCTCACCCGTCCGTCCGGGACAGGGGAGTGAAAAACTGTTTTTT CASSPVRPGQGSEKLFF
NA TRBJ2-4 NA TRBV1 TGCACCAGCAGCCAACCACCAATGGACAGAGAAAACATTCAGTACTTC CTSSQPPMDRENIQYF
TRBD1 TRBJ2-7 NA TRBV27 TGTGCCAGCAGGGGCCGGGACAGCCGTCTCCATTTC CASRGRDSRLHF
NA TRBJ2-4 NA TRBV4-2 TGTGCCAGCAGCCCACGAGCAACCAGGGAGAGGAGGGTAAACATTCAGTACTTC CASSPRATRERRVNIQYF
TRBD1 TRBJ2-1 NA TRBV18 TGTGCCAGCTCACCCCCGGGACAGGGCTGGAATGAGCAGTTCTTC CASSPPGQGWNEQFF
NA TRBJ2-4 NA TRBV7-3 TGTGCCAGCAGCTTCGGCGGATCGGACATTCAGTACTTC CASSFGGSDIQYF
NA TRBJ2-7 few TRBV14 TGTGCCAGCAGCCCCTGGGCCAGGGTGGAAGAGCAGTACTTC CASSPWARVEEQYF
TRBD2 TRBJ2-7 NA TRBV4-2 TGTGCCAGCAGCCGAGAATTAGGACTAGCGGGAAAATACGAGCAGTACTTC CASSRELGLAGKYEQYF
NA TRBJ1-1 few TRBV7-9 TGTGCCAGCAGCTTAGTACAGTCGAACACTGAAGCTTTCTTT CASSLVQSNTEAFF
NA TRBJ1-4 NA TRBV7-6 TGTGCCAGCAGTCGACATTTAACTAATGAAAAACTGTTTTTT CASSRHLTNEKLFF
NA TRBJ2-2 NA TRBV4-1 TGCGCCAGCAGCCAATCCGGACTTAACACCGGGGAGCTGTTTTTT CASSQSGLNTGELFF
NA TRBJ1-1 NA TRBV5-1 TGCGCCAGCAGCTTGGGGGGCATACTTAACACTGAAGCTTTCTTT CASSLGGILNTEAFF
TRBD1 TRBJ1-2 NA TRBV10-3 TGTGCCATCAGTATGGACAGGGGGTATGGCTACACCTTC CAISMDRGYGYTF
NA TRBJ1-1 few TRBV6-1 TGTGCCAGCAGTGAAAGTGTCCGGGTAGTTACATTAGGAAACACTGAAGCTTTCTTT CASSESVRVVTLGNTEAFF
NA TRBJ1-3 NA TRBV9 TGTGCCAGCAGCGGCCGACAAGGTGGAAACACCATATATTTT CASSGRQGGNTIYF
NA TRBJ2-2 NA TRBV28 TGTGCCAGCAGTCCTATGACGGGAGCCCCGCAGAACACCGGGGAGCTGTTTTTT CASSPMTGAPQNTGELFF
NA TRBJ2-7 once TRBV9 TGTGCCAGCAGCGTTTCCGTTTCCGGCGAGCAGTACTTC CASSVSVSGEQYF
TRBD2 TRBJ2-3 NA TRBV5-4 TGTGCCAGCAGGAGGCGGGGGGGAACAGATACGCAGTATTTT CASRRRGGTDTQYF
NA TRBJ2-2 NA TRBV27 TGTGCCAGCAGCCTACAGGGACCGCCGAACACCGGGGAGCTGTTTTTT CASSLQGPPNTGELFF
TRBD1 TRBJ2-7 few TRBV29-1 TGCAGCGTTAGGGACAGCATAGACTACGAGCAGTACTTC CSVRDSIDYEQYF
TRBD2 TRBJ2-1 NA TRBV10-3 TGTGCCATGTCAGTCGGACTAGCGGGAGTTGGTGAGCAGTTCTTC CAMSVGLAGVGEQFF
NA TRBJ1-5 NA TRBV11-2 TGTGCCAGCAGCTTGGGGGGGCCTCAGCCCCAGCATTTT CASSLGGPQPQHF
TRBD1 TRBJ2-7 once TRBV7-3 TGTGCCAGCAGCCCGGGACAGGGCCCGTACGAGCAGTACTTC CASSPGQGPYEQYF
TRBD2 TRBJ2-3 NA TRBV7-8 TGTGCCAGCAGCTTTGAGCGGGGGGGGGCAGATACGCAGTATTTT CASSFERGGADTQYF
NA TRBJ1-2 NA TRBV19 TGTGCCAGTAGTATCGACACCCTTGGTTATGGCTACACCTTC CASSIDTLGYGYTF
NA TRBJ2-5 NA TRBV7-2 TGTGCCAGCAGCTTAGCCCCCGGGAGACAAGAGACCCAGTACTTC CASSLAPGRQETQYF
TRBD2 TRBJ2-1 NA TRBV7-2 TGTGCCAGCAGCTTCGAGACTAGCGTCAATGAGCAGTTCTTC CASSFETSVNEQFF
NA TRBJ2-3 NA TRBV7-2 TGTGCCAGCAGCTTAGACGGTCGGTCCGATACGCAGTATTTT CASSLDGRSDTQYF
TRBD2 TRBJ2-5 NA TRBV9 TGTGCCAGCAGCACAGGACTAGCGAATCGGGAGACCCAGTACTTC CASSTGLANRETQYF
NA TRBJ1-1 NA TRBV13 TGTGCCAGCAGCCCCAGTGGAGACCGGCACGGATTGAACACTGAAGCTTTCTTT CASSPSGDRHGLNTEAFF
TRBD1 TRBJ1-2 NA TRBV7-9 TGTGCCAGCAGCTTAGCACTCGGGACAGGGCATGGCTACACCTTC CASSLALGTGHGYTF
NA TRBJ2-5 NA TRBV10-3 TGTGCCATCGCCGGGTCGACAGGAGAGACCCAGTACTTC CAIAGSTGETQYF
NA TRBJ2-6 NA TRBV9 TGTGCCAGCAGCGTAACGGGATCTGGGGCCAACGTCCTGACTTTC CASSVTGSGANVLTF
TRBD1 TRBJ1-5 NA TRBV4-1 TGCGCCAGCAGCCAAGACAGGGGGAGGCAGCCCCAGCATTTT CASSQDRGRQPQHF
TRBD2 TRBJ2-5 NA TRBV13 TGTGCCAGCAGCTTAGGAGCTAGCGGGGGGCGCTTCACAGAGACCCAGTACTTC CASSLGASGGRFTETQYF
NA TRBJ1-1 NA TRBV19 TGTGCCAGTACCGACGCGGGCAGGGGCGCCACTGAAGCTTTCTTT CASTDAGRGATEAFF
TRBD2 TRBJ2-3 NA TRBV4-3 TGCGCCAGCAGCCACTTTATTAGCGGGGGGACCACAGATACGCAGTATTTT CASSHFISGGTTDTQYF
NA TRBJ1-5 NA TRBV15 TGTGCCACCAGCAGACGTACAGGTCGCAATCAGCCCCAGCATTTT CATSRRTGRNQPQHF
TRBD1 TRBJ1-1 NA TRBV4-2 TGTGCCAGCAGCCAAGGGACGTCCTCCCAAAAACAGGGGTTT CASSQGTSSQKQGF
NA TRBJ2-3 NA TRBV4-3 TGCGCCAGCAGCCAGGGGGGAGGCGGTTACACAGATACGCAGTATTTT CASSQGGGGYTDTQYF
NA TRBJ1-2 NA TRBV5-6 TGTGCCAGCAGCTTGGATCCCTCCGGGGGGATTAACTATGGCTACACCTTC CASSLDPSGGINYGYTF
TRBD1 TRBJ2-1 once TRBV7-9 TGTGCCAGCAGGCAACCGGGACAGGGGAACAATGAGCAGTTCTTC CASRQPGQGNNEQFF
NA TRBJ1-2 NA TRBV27 TGTGCCAGCACCCGAGGGGGGGGGCGAAGGGATGGCTACACCTTC CASTRGGGRRDGYTF
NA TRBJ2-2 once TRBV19 TGTGCCAGTACGGGGGACTCGGTATTCGGCGGGGAGCTGTTTTTT CASTGDSVFGGELFF
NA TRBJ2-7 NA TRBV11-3 TGTGCCAGCAGCTTAGAGGTGTTCGGACAGCCTCACTACGAGCAGTACTTC CASSLEVFGQPHYEQYF
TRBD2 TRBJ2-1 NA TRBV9 TGTGCCAGCAGCGTAGTAGCGGGAGGGTCCTACAATGAGCAGTTCTTC CASSVVAGGSYNEQFF